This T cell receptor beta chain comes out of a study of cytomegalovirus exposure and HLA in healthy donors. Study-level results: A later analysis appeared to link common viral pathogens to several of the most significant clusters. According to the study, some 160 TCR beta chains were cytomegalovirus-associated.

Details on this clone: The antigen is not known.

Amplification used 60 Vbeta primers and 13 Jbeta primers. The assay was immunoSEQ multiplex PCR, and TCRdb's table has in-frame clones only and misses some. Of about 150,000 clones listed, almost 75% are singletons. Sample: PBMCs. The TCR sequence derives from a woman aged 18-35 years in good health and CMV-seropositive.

CDR3 sequence reads: CASRGQGVVSYGYTF. CDR3 nucleotides: TGTGCCAGCCGGGGACAGGGTGTAGTCAGCTATGGCTACACCTTC. The chain is built from TRBV6-5 and TRBJ1-2; 9 bases are a match to TRBD1. The V segment lost 8 bases and the J segment 4 bases; nucleotides outside the gene matches: 11. Germline V CDR1 and CDR2: MNHEY, SVGAGI. This CDR3 region has 15 residues.